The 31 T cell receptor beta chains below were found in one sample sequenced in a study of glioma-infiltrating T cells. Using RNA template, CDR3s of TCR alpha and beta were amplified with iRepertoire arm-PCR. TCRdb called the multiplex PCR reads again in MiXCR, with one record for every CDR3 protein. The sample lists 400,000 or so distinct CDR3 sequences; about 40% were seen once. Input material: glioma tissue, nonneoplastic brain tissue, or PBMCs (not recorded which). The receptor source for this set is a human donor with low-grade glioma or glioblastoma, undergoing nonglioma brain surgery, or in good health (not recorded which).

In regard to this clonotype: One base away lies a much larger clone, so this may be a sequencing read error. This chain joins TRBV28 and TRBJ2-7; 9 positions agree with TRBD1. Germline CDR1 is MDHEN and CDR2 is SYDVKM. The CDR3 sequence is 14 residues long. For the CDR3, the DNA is TGTGCCATCAGTTTCACAGGGGGCGCGTACGAGCAGTACTTC. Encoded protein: CAISFTGGAYEQYF.

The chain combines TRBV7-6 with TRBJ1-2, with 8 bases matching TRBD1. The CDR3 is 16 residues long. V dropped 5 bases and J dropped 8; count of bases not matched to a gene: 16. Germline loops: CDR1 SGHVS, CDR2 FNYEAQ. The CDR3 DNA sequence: TGTGCCAGCAGCCGAACCCCCGGACAGGGCTCGGAAGGCTACACCTTC. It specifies CASSRTPGQGSEGYTF.

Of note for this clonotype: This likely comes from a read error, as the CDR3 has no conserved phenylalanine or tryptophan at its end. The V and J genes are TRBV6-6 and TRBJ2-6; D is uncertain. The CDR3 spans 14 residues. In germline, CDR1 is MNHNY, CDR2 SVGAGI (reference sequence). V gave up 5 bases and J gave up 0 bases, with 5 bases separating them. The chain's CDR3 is CASSHNSGANVLTL. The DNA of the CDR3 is TGTGCCAGCAGTCACAACTCTGGGGCCAACGTCCTGACTCTC.

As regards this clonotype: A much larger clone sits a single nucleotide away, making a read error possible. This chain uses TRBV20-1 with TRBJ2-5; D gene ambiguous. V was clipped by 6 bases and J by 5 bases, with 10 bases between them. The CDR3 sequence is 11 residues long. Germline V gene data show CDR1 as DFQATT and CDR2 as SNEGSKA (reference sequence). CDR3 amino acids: CSAAEDETQYF. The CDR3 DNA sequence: TGCAGTGCGGCGGAAGATGAGACCCAGTACTTC.

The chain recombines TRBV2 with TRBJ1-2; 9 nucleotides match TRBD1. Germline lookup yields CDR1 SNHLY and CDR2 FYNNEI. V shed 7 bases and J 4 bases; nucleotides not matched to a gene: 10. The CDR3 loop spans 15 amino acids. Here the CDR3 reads CASNGLGQGLYGYTF. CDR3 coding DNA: TGTGCCAGCAACGGCCTGGGACAGGGACTCTATGGCTACACCTTC.

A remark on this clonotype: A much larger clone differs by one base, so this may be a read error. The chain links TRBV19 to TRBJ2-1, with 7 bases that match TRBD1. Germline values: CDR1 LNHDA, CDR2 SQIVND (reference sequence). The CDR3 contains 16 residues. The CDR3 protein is CASKDRSSSSYSEQFF. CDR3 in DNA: TGTGCCAGCAAGGACAGGTCCTCCTCTTCCTACAGTGAGCAGTTCTTC.

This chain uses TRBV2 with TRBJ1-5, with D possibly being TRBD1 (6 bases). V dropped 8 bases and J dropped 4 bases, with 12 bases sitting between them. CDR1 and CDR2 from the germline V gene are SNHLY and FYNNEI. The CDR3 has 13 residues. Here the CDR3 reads CASSEGGNQPQHF. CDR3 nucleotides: TGTGCCAGCTCCGAGGGGGGAAATCAGCCCCAGCATTTT. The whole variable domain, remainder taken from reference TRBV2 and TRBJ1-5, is EPEVTQTPSHQVTQMGQEVILRCVPISNHLYFYWYRQILGQKVEFLVSFYNNEISEKSEIFDDQFSVERPDGSNFTLKIRSTKLEDSAMYFCASSEGGNQPQHFGDGTRLSIL.

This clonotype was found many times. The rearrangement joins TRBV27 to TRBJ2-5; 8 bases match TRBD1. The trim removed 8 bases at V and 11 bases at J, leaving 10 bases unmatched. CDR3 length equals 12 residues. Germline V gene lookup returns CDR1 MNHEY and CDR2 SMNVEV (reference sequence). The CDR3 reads CASSYIGDRQYF. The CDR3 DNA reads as TGTGCCAGCTCATATATAGGGGACAGGCAGTACTTC.

CDR3 in DNA: TGCAGTGCTAGAGGGGGGGGAGACAAGGCTTTCTTT. Translated: CSARGGGDKAFF. This chain links TRBV20-1 with TRBJ1-1; tentatively, D is TRBD1 (5 bases). Trimming shortened V by 1 base and J by 11 bases, and 14 bases separated the two germline ends. CDR1 and CDR2 from the germline V gene are DFQATT and SNEGSKA (reference sequence). This CDR3 is built from 12 residues.

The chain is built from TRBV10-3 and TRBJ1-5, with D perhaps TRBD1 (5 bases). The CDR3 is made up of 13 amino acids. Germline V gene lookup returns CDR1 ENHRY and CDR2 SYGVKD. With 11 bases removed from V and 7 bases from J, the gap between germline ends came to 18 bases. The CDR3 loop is CAVRWGDGQPQHF. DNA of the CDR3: TGTGCCGTTCGGTGGGGGGACGGGCAGCCCCAGCATTTT.

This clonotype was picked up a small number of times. The CDR3 protein is CAISDVGVAYGYTF. The CDR3, as DNA: TGTGCCATCAGTGATGTCGGCGTCGCCTATGGCTACACCTTC. The genes are TRBV10-3 and TRBJ1-2; D uncertain. Germline loops: CDR1 ENHRY, CDR2 SYGVKD. CDR3 length: 14 residues. V shed 3 bases and J shed 4 bases, with 12 bases lying between them.

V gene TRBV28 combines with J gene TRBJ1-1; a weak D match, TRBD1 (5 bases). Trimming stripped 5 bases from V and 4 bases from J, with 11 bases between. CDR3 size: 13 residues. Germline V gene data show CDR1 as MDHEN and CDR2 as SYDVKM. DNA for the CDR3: TGTGCCAGCAGTCTTGGACACCTCACTGAAGCTTTCTTT. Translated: CASSLGHLTEAFF. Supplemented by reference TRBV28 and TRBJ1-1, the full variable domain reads DVKVTQSSRYLVKRTGEKVFLECVQDMDHENMFWYRQDPGLGLRLIYFSYDVKMKEKGDIPEGYSVSREKKERFSLILESASTNQTSMYLCASSLGHLTEAFFGQGTRLTVV.

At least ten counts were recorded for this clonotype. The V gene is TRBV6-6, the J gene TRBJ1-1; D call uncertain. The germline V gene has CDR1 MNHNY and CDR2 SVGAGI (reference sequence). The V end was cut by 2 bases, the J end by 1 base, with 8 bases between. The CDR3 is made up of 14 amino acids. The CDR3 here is CASSYNSENTEAFF. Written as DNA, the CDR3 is TGTGCCAGCAGTTACAATTCAGAGAACACTGAAGCTTTCTTT.

The CDR3 sequence is CASALGLNTGELFF. The DNA of the CDR3 is TGTGCCAGCGCCCTGGGACTTAACACCGGGGAGCTGTTTTTT. The chain has TRBV27 and TRBJ2-2; D is possibly TRBD2 (6 bases). This CDR3 region has 14 residues. Trimming stripped 8 bases from V and 2 bases from J, with 12 bases between. CDR1 MNHEY and CDR2 SMNVEV come from the germline V gene (reference sequence).

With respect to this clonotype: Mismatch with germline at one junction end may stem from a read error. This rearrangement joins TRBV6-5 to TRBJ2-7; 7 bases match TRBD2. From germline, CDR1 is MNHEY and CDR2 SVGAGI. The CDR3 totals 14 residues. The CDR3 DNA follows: TGTGCCAGCAGTTACAGTGCAGGCCTGCGGGAGCAGCACTTC. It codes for CASSYSAGLREQHF.

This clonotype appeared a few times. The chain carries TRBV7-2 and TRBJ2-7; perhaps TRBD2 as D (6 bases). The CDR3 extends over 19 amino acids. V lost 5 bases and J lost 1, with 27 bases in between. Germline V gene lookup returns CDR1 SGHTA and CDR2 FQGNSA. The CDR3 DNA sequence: TGTGCCAGCAGCATCCGGGCCGAATTCCGGGACTTAGTATCCTACGAGCAGTACTTC. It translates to CASSIRAEFRDLVSYEQYF.

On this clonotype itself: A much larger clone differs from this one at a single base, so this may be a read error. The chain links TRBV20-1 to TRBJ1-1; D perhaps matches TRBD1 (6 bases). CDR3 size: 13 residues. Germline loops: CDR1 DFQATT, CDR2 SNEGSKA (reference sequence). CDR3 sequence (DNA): TGCAGTGCTAAAACAGGGAGTATTTCTGAAGATTTCTTT. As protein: CSAKTGSISEDFF.

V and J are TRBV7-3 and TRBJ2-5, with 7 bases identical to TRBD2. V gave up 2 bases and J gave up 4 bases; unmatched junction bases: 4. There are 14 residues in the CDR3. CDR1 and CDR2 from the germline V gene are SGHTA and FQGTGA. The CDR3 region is CASSLGGRAETQYF. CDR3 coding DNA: TGTGCCAGCAGCTTAGGCGGGAGAGCAGAGACCCAGTACTTC.

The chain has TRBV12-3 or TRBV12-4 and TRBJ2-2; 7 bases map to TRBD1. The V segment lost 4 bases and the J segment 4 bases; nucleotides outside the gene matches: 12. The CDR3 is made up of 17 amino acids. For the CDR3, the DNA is TGTGCCAGCAGTTCCCGACAGGGTCCGAGGGTCACCGGGGAGCTGTTTTTT. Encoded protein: CASSSRQGPRVTGELFF.

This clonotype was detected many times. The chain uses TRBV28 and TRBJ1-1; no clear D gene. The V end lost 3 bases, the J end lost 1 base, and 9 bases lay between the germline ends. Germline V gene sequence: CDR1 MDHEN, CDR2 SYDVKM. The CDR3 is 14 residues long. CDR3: CASSLEEKNTEAFF. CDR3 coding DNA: TGTGCCAGCAGTTTGGAAGAGAAGAACACTGAAGCTTTCTTT.

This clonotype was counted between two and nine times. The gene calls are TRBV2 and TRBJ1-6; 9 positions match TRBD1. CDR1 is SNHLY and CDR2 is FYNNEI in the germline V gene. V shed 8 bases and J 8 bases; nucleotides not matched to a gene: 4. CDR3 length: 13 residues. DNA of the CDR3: TGTGCCAGCCCGGGACAGGGTCATTCACCCCTCCACTTT. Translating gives CASPGQGHSPLHF.

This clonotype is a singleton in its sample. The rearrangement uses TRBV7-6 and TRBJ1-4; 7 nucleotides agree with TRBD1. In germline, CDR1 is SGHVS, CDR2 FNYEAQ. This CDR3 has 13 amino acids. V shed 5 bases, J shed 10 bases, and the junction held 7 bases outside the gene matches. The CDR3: CASSKDAGGKLFF. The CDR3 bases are TGTGCCAGCAGCAAAGACGCAGGGGGAAAACTGTTTTTT. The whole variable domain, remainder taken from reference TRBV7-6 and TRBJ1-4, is GAGVSQSPRYKVTKRGQDVALRCDPISGHVSLYWYRQALGQGPEFLTYFNYEAQQDKSGLPNDRFSAERPEGSISTLTIQRTEQRDSAMYRCASSKDAGGKLFFGSGTQLSVL.

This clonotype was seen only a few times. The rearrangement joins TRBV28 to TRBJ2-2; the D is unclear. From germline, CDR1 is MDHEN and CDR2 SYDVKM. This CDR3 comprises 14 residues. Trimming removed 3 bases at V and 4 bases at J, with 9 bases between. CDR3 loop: CASSFRVVTGELFF. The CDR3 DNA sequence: TGTGCCAGCAGTTTCCGGGTCGTCACCGGGGAGCTGTTTTTT.

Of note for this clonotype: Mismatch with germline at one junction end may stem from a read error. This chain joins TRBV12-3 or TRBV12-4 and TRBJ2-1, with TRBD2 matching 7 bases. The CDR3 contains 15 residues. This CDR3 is CASSLDSGWDQEQLF. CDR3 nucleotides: TGTGCCAGCAGTCTTGATAGCGGGTGGGACCAGGAGCAGCTCTTC.

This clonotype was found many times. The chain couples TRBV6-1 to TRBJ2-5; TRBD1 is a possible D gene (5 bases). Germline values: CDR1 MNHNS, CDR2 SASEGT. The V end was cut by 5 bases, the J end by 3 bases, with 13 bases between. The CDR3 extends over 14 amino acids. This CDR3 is CASSFRENEETQYF. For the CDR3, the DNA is TGTGCCAGCAGTTTCAGGGAAAATGAAGAGACCCAGTACTTC.

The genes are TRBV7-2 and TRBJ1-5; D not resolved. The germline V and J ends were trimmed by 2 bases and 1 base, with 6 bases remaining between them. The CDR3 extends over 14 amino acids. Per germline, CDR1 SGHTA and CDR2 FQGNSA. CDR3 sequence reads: CASSLTESNQPQHF. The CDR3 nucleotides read TGTGCCAGCAGCTTAACAGAGAGCAATCAGCCCCAGCATTTT.

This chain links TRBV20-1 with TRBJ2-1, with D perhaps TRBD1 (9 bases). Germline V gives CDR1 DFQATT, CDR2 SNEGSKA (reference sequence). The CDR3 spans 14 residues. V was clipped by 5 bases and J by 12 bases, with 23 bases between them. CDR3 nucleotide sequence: TGCAGTGCTGGACAGGGGCGGGAGGAATCCGGGCAGTTCTTC. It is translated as CSAGQGREESGQFF.

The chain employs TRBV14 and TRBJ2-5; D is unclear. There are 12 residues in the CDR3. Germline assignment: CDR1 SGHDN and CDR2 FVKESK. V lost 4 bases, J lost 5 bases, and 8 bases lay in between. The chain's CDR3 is CASSPSMETQYF. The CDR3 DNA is TGTGCCAGCAGCCCCTCGATGGAGACCCAGTACTTC.

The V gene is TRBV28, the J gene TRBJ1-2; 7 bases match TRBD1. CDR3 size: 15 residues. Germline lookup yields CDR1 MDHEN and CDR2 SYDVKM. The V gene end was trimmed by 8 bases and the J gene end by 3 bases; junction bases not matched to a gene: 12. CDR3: CASGVYRGGDYGYTF. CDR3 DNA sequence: TGTGCCAGCGGTGTATACAGGGGTGGGGACTATGGCTACACCTTC.

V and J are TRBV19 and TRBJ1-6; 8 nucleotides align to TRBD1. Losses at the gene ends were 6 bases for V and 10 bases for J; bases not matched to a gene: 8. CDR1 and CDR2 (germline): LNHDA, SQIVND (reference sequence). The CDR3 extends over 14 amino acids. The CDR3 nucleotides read TGTGCCAGTAGGACAGGACAGGGCGTGTCACCCCTCCACTTT. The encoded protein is CASRTGQGVSPLHF.

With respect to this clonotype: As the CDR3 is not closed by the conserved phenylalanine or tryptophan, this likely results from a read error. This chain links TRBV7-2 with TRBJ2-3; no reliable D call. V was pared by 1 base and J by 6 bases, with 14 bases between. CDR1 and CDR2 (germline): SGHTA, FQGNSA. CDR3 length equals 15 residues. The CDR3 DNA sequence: TGTGCCAGCAGCTTAGACCGGGCGGCCAGTGATACGCAGTATCTT. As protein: CASSLDRAASDTQYL.